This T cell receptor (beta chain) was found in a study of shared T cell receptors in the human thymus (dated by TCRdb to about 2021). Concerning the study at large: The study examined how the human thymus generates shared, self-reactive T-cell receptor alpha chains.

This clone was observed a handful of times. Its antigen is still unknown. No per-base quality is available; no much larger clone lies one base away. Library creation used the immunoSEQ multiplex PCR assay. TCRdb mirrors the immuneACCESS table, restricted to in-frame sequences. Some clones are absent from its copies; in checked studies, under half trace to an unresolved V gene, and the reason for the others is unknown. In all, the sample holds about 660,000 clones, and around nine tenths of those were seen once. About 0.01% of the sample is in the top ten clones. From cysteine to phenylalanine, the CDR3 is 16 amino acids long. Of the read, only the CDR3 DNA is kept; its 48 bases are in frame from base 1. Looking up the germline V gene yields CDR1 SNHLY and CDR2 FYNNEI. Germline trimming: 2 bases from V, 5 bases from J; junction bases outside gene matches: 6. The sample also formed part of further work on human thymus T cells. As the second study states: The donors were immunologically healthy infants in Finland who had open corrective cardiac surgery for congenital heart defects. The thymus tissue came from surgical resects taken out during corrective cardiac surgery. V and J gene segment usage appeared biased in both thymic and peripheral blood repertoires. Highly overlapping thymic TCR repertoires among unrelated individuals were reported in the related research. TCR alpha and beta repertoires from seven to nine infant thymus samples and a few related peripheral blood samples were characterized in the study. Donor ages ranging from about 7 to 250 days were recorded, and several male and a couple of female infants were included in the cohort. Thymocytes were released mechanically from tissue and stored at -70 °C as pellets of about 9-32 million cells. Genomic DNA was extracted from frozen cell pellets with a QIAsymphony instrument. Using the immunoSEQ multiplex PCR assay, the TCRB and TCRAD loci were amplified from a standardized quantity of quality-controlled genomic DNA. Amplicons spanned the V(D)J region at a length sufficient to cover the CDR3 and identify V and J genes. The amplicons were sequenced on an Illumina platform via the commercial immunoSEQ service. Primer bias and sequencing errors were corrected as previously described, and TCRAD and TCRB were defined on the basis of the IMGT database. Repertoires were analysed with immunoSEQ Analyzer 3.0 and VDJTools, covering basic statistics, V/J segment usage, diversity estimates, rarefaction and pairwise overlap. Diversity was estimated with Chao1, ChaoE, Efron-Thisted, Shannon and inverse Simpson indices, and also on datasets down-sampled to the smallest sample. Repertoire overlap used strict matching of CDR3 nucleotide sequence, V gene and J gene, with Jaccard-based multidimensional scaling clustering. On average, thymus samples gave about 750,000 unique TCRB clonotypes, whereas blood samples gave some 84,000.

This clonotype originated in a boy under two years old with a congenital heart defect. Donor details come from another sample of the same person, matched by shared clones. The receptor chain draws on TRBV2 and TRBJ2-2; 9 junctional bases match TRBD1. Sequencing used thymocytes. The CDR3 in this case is CASSEHGGQGTGELFF. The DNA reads TGTGCCAGCAGTGAACACGGCGGACAGGGGACCGGGGAGCTGTTTTTT.